The 5 T cell receptor beta chains in this list originate from one sample, sequenced in a study of CD8 T cells in ankylosing spondylitis (dated by TCRdb to 2016 to 2017). Libraries came from 5' RACE. The sequencing machine was an Illumina HiSeq 2500. The public reads were run again by TCRdb, first through fastp at Q25 and then through MiXCR, and only productive beta chains were kept. Each entry is one CDR3 protein sequence, shown with its most common DNA and genes. The sample table lists fewer than 250,000 distinct CDR3 sequences, about 11% of them with a count of one. The top ten clones comprise about 3% of the sample. Specimen: blood, either unsorted or a sorted T cell fraction (not recorded which). These receptor sequences come from a male donor with ankylosing spondylitis or in good health (not recorded which).

This clonotype was observed at least ten times. This chain joins TRBV6-2 or TRBV6-3 and TRBJ2-7; the match to TRBD2 covers 12 bases. V shed 4 bases, J shed 6 bases, and the junction held 7 bases outside the gene matches. Germline V gene data show CDR1 as MNHEY and CDR2 as SVGEGT. There are 15 residues in the CDR3. The CDR3 DNA is TGTGCCAGCAGTTTAACTAGCGGGAGGATGGGCGAGCAGTACTTC. Its protein product is CASSLTSGRMGEQYF.

This chain connects TRBV4-1 to TRBJ1-1, with 8 nucleotides matching TRBD1. CDR1 is MGHRA, CDR2 YSYEKL, per germline. The CDR3 totals 14 residues. After removal of 5 bases from V and 6 bases from J, the junction contained 8 bases not matched to a gene. CDR3: CASSGAGGFSEAFF. The CDR3 coding sequence is TGCGCCAGCAGCGGCGCAGGGGGCTTCTCTGAAGCTTTCTTT.

Ten or more counts support this clonotype. The chain carries TRBV4-2 and TRBJ1-2, with a possible D match to TRBD1 (5 bases). Deletions cut 3 bases from V and 4 bases from J, with 15 bases between. This CDR3 contains 15 residues. Germline values: CDR1 LGHNA, CDR2 YNFKEQ. In DNA, the CDR3 is TGTGCCAGCAGCCAGTCCACAGGCCGTGGCTATGGCTACACCTTC. It translates to CASSQSTGRGYGYTF.

This clonotype was seen many times. The chain recombines TRBV9 with TRBJ1-1, with D unclear. The CDR3 is made up of 15 amino acids. Per germline, CDR1 SGDLS and CDR2 YYNGEE. Trimming removed 4 bases at V and 5 bases at J, with 18 bases between. The CDR3 region has the DNA TGTGCCAGCAGCCCAGAGGCAACCCGATGGACTGAAGCTTTCTTT. Amino acid sequence: CASSPEATRWTEAFF.

This clonotype was counted ten times or more. J is TRBJ2-7 and V is TRBV3-1; D call uncertain. The CDR3 consists of 12 residues. V was pared by 6 bases and J by 3 bases, with 9 bases between. Germline values: CDR1 LGHDT, CDR2 YNNKEL (reference sequence). Here the CDR3 DNA reads TGTGCCAGCAGTCCGGGCCTCTACGAGCAGTACTTC. It encodes CASSPGLYEQYF.